This TCR beta chain stems from a study of cytomegalovirus exposure and HLA in healthy donors. These donors counted as nominally healthy when sampled, but unrecorded immune exposures were likely. The V gene lost 0 bases and the J gene lost 7 bases, with 14 bases spanning the gap. CDR1 and CDR2 from the germline V gene are SGHRS and YFSETQ. The CDR3 runs to 14 residues. In the case of this clone: The antigen remains undetermined.

Findings and limits, study-wide: Analyzed later, most CMV-associated TCR beta chains appeared HLA-restricted. Investigators reported under 200 TCR beta chains as tied to cytomegalovirus.

Amplification used 60 Vbeta primers and 13 Jbeta primers. Clones were sequenced by immunoSEQ multiplex PCR, and TCRdb holds only the in-frame ones, with some missing. Altogether 120,000 to 150,000 clones are present, approximately 72% being singletons, with the ten largest covering roughly 6%. This TCR was recovered from a woman in her sixties in good health and CMV-seronegative. The sequencing sample was made of PBMCs. This chain links TRBV5-1 with TRBJ2-7; no clear D gene. The CDR3 protein is CASSLGLLQVEQYF. The CDR3 nucleotides are TGCGCCAGCAGCTTGGGGCTGCTCCAGGTGGAGCAGTACTTC.